The rows below give T cell receptor beta chains drawn from one sample of a study of shared clonotypes between healthy human individuals. The table came from immunoSEQ multiplex PCR; TCRdb's copy has only in-frame clones and leaves some out. The data contain 2 million to 2.5 million clones, approximately 94% of them singletons. Sequences were obtained from naive CD4+ T cells sorted from blood. The receptors stem from a man younger than 35 in good health. Both conserved end residues are part of each CDR3. Fields, in order: D gene, V gene, J gene, clone size, CDR3 protein, CDR3 DNA. A D gene is named only where the DNA matches it firmly. Rows give clone size only sometimes, using once, few, many, or a class for an expanded clone.

D gene: TRBD1
V gene: TRBV5-1
J gene: TRBJ1-3
clone size: NA
CDR3 protein: CASSSILSGTGTSGNTIYF
CDR3 DNA: TGCGCCAGCAGCTCCATACTATCCGGGACAGGGACCTCTGGAAACACCATATATTTT

D gene: TRBD2
V gene: TRBV7-6
J gene: TRBJ2-1
clone size: NA
CDR3 protein: CASSSPGLVNEQFF
CDR3 DNA: TGTGCCAGCAGCTCTCCGGGACTAGTAAATGAGCAGTTCTTC

D gene: NA
V gene: TRBV4-1
J gene: TRBJ2-7
clone size: NA
CDR3 protein: CASSRYEQYF
CDR3 DNA: TGCGCCAGCAGCCGTTACGAGCAGTACTTC

D gene: NA
V gene: TRBV30
J gene: TRBJ2-5
clone size: once
CDR3 protein: CAWSAGTGIQETQYF
CDR3 DNA: TGTGCCTGGAGTGCTGGGACGGGGATTCAAGAGACCCAGTACTTC

D gene: TRBD1
V gene: TRBV2
J gene: TRBJ1-5
clone size: NA
CDR3 protein: CASSQQGGANQPQHF
CDR3 DNA: TGTGCCAGCAGTCAACAGGGGGGAGCCAATCAGCCCCAGCATTTT

D gene: TRBD1
V gene: TRBV13
J gene: TRBJ1-1
clone size: NA
CDR3 protein: CASSWGQVNTEAFF
CDR3 DNA: TGTGCCAGCAGCTGGGGACAGGTGAACACTGAAGCTTTCTTT

D gene: TRBD1
V gene: TRBV5-1
J gene: TRBJ1-6
clone size: NA
CDR3 protein: CASSLSSGTGSSPLHF
CDR3 DNA: TGCGCCAGCAGCTTGTCTTCTGGGACAGGGAGTTCACCCCTCCACTTT

D gene: NA
V gene: TRBV28
J gene: TRBJ1-2
clone size: NA
CDR3 protein: CASSESNYGYTF
CDR3 DNA: TGTGCCAGCAGTGAAAGTAACTATGGCTACACCTTC

D gene: TRBD2
V gene: TRBV18
J gene: TRBJ2-1
clone size: NA
CDR3 protein: CATRTSGGSSYNEQFF
CDR3 DNA: TGTGCCACCAGGACTAGCGGGGGGAGCTCCTACAATGAGCAGTTCTTC

D gene: NA
V gene: TRBV7-8
J gene: TRBJ2-7
clone size: NA
CDR3 protein: CASSASGTLTYEQYF
CDR3 DNA: TGTGCCAGCAGCGCCTCCGGGACACTAACCTACGAGCAGTACTTC